This is a list of T cell receptor beta chains from one sample in a study of preoperative IRX-2 immunotherapy in early breast cancer. Profiling relied on immunoSEQ multiplex PCR, and the TCRdb table lists in-frame clones only, not all of them. This sample has about 23,000 clones, with 80% to 90% found just once. Sequencing was performed on tumor tissue, taken after IRX-2 immunotherapy. The receptors originated from a human donor with breast cancer. The CDR3 runs from the conserved cysteine through the conserved F or W. A D gene is named only where the DNA matches it firmly. Clone size is shown for a subset of rows, as once, few, many or a class of expanded clone.

v_gene: TRBV9
d_gene: -
j_gene: TRBJ2-2
abundance: -
CDR3aa: CASSVYRLGSGELFF
CDR3nt: TGTGCCAGCAGCGTTTACAGGCTAGGGTCCGGGGAGCTGTTTTTT

v_gene: TRBV10-3
d_gene: TRBD1
j_gene: TRBJ2-7
abundance: once
CDR3aa: CATRDRGQGSYEQYF
CDR3nt: TGTGCCACCAGGGATAGGGGACAGGGCTCCTACGAGCAGTACTTC

v_gene: TRBV5-4
d_gene: -
j_gene: TRBJ2-2
abundance: -
CDR3aa: CASSLGTMNTGELFF
CDR3nt: TGTGCCAGCAGCTTGGGGACAATGAACACCGGGGAGCTGTTTTTT

v_gene: TRBV19
d_gene: -
j_gene: TRBJ2-1
abundance: -
CDR3aa: CASRSDGSNEQFF
CDR3nt: TGTGCCAGTAGATCAGACGGAAGCAATGAGCAGTTCTTC

v_gene: TRBV4-3
d_gene: TRBD1
j_gene: TRBJ2-4
abundance: -
CDR3aa: CASSPTGTKNIQYF
CDR3nt: TGCGCCAGCAGCCCGACAGGGACCAAAAACATTCAGTACTTC

v_gene: TRBV7-8
d_gene: TRBD2
j_gene: TRBJ2-7
abundance: -
CDR3aa: CASSLVGLAGPLYEQYF
CDR3nt: TGTGCCAGCAGCTTAGTGGGCCTAGCGGGGCCTTTATACGAGCAGTACTTC

v_gene: TRBV2
d_gene: -
j_gene: TRBJ2-7
abundance: few
CDR3aa: CATSEQGSYEQYF
CDR3nt: TGTGCCACCTCCGAACAGGGATCCTACGAGCAGTACTTC

v_gene: TRBV7-2
d_gene: -
j_gene: TRBJ2-1
abundance: -
CDR3aa: CASSLVGGPGPNNEQFF
CDR3nt: TGTGCCAGCAGCTTAGTCGGGGGGCCGGGACCAAACAATGAGCAGTTCTTC

v_gene: TRBV19
d_gene: -
j_gene: TRBJ2-7
abundance: -
CDR3aa: CASSTGTRISEQYF
CDR3nt: TGTGCCAGTAGTACCGGGACACGAATCTCCGAGCAGTACTTC

v_gene: TRBV6-4
d_gene: -
j_gene: TRBJ2-3
abundance: -
CDR3aa: CASSDGDKDTQYF
CDR3nt: TGTGCCAGCAGTGACGGGGACAAAGATACGCAGTATTTT

v_gene: TRBV18
d_gene: -
j_gene: TRBJ2-5
abundance: -
CDR3aa: CASSRPEETQYF
CDR3nt: TGTGCCAGCTCACGACCGGAAGAGACCCAGTACTTC